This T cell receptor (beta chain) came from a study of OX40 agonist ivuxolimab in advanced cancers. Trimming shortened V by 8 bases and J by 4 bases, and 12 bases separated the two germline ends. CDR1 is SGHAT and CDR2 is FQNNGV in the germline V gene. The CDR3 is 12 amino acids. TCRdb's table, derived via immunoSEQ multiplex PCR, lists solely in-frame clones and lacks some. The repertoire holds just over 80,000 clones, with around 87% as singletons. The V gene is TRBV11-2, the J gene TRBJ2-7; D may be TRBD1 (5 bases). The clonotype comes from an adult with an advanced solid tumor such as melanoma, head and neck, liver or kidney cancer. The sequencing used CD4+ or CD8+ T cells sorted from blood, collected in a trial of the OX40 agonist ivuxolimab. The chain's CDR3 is CASEGVGYEQYF. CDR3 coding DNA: TGTGCCAGCGAAGGGGTCGGTTACGAGCAGTACTTC.